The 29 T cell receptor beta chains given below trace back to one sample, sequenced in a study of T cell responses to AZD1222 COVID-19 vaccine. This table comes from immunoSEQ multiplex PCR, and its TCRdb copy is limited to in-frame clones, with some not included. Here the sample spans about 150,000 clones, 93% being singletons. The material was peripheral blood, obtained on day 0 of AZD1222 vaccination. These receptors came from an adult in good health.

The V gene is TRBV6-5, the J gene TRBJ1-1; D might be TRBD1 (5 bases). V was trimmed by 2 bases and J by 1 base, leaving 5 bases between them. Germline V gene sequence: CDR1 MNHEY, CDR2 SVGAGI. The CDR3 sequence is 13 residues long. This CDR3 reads CASSYQGNTEAFF. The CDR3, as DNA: TGTGCCAGCAGTTACCAGGGGAACACTGAAGCTTTCTTT.

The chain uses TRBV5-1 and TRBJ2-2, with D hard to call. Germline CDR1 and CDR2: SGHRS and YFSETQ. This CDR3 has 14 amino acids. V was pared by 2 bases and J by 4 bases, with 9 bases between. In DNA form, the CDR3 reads TGCGCCAGCAGCTTCCTTCAAGGCACCGGGGAGCTGTTTTTT. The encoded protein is CASSFLQGTGELFF.

The CDR3 coding sequence is TGTGCCAGCAGCTCAAGGACAGGCAACTACACCTTC. Translation gives CASSSRTGNYTF. The genes are TRBV28 and TRBJ1-2, with 7 bases aligning to TRBD1. The J segment lost 10 bases and the V segment lost 6 bases, leaving 8 bases of the junction unmatched. The germline CDR1 and CDR2 sequences are MDHEN and SYDVKM. The CDR3 length is 12 residues.

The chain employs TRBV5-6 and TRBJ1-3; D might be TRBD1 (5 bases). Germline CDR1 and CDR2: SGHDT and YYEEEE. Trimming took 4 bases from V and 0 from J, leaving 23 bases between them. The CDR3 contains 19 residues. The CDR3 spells CASSRPFGGEDRSGNTIYF. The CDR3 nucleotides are TGTGCCAGCAGCCGACCCTTTGGGGGAGAAGACCGCTCTGGAAACACCATATATTTT. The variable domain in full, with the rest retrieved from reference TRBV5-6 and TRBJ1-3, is DAGVTQSPTHLIKTRGQQVTLRCSPKSGHDTVSWYQQALGQGPQFIFQYYEEEERQRGNFPDRFSGHQFPNYSSELNVNALLLGDSALYLCASSRPFGGEDRSGNTIYFGEGSWLTVV.

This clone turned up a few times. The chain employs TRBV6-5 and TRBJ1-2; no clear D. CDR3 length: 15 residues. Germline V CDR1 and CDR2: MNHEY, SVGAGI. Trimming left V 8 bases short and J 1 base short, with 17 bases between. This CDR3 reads CASYSARTSNYGYTF. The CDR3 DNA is TGTGCCAGCTATTCTGCAAGGACCAGTAACTATGGCTACACCTTC.

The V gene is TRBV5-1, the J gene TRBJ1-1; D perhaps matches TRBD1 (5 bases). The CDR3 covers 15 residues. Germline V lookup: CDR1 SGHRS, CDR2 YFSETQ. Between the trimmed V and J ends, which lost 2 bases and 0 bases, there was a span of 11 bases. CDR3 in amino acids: CASSFRGSMNTEAFF. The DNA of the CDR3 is TGCGCCAGCAGCTTCCGGGGGAGCATGAACACTGAAGCTTTCTTT.

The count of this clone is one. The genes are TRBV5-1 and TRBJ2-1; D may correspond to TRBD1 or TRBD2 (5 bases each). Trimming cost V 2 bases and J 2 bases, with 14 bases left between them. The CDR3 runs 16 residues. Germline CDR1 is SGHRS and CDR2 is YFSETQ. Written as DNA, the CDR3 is TGCGCCAGCAGCTTAAACGGGGACCCAACCTACAATGAGCAGTTCTTC. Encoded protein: CASSLNGDPTYNEQFF.

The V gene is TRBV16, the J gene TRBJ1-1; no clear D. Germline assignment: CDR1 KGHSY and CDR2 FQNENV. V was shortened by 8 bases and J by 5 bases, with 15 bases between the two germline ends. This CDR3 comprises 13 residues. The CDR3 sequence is CASPRRERTEAFF. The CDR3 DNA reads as TGTGCCAGCCCCCGTAGGGAGAGGACTGAAGCTTTCTTT.

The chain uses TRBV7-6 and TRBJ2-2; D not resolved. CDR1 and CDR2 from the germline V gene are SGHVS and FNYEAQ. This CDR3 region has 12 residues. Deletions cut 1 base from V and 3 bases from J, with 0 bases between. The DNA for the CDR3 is TGTGCCAGCAGCTTAGACACCGGGGAGCTGTTTTTT. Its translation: CASSLDTGELFF. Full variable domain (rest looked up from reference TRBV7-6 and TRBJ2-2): GAGVSQSPRYKVTKRGQDVALRCDPISGHVSLYWYRQALGQGPEFLTYFNYEAQQDKSGLPNDRFSAERPEGSISTLTIQRTEQRDSAMYRCASSLDTGELFFGEGSRLTVL.

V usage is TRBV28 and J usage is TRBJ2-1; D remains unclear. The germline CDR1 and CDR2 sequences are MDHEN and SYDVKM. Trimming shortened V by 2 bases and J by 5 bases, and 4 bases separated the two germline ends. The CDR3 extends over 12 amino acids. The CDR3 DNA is TGTGCCAGCAGTTTACTACACAATGAGCAGTTCTTC. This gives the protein CASSLLHNEQFF.

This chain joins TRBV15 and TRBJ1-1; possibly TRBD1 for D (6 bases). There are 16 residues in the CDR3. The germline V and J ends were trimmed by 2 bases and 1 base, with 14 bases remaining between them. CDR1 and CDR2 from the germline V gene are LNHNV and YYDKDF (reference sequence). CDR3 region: CATSRSFDRRNTEAFF. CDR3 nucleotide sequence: TGTGCCACCAGCAGATCATTCGACAGGCGGAACACTGAAGCTTTCTTT. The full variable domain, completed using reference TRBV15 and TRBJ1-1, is DAMVIQNPRYQVTQFGKPVTLSCSQTLNHNVMYWYQQKSSQAPKLLFHYYDKDFNNEADTPDNFQSRRPNTSFCFLDIRSPGLGDTAMYLCATSRSFDRRNTEAFFGQGTRLTVV.

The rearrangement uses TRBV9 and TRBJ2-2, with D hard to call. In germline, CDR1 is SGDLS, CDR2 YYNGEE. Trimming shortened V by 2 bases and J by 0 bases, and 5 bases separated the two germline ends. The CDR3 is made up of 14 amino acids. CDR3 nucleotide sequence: TGTGCCAGCAGCGTTTCGCCGAACACCGGGGAGCTGTTTTTT. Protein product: CASSVSPNTGELFF.

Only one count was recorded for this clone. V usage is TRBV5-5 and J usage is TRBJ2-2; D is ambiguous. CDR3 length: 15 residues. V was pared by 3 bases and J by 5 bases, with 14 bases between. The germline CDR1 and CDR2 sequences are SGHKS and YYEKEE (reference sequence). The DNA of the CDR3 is TGTGCCAGCAGCTCCTCCTTCGGGTGGACCGGGGAGCTGTTTTTT. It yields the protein CASSSSFGWTGELFF. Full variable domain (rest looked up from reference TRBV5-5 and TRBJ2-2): DAGVTQSPTHLIKTRGQQVTLRCSPISGHKSVSWYQQVLGQGPQFIFQYYEKEERGRGNFPDRFSARQFPNYSSELNVNALLLGDSALYLCASSSSFGWTGELFFGEGSRLTVL.

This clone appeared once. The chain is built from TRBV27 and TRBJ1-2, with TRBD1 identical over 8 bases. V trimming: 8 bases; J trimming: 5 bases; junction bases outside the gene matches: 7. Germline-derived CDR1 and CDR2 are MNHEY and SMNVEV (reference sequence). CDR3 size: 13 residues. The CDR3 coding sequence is TGTGCCAGCCGGCAGGGGGCAGGTTATGGCTACACCTTC. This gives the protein CASRQGAGYGYTF.

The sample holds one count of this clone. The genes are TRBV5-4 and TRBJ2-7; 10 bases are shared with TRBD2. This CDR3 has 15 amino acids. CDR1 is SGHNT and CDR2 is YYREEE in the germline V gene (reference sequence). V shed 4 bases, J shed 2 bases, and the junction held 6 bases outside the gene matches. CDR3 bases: TGTGCCAGCAGCCTAGGACTAGCGGAGACCTACGAGCAGTACTTC. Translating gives CASSLGLAETYEQYF.

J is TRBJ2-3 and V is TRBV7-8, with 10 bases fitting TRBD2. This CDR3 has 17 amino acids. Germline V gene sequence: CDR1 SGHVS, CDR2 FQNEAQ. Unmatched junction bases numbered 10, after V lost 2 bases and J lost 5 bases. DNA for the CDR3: TGTGCCAGCAGCTTATATCAAGCGGGAGGGCCTGAAGATACGCAGTATTTT. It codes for CASSLYQAGGPEDTQYF.

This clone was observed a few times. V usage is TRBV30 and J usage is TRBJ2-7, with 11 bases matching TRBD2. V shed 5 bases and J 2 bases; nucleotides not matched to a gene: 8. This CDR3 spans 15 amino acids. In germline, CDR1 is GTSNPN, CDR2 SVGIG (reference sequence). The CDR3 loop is CAWAGLAGLAYEQYF. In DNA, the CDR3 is TGTGCCTGGGCCGGACTAGCGGGTCTAGCCTACGAGCAGTACTTC.

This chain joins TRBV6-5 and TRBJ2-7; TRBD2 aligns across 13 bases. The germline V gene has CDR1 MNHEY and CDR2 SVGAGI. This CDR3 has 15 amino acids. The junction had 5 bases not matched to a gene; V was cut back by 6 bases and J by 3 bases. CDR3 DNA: TGTGCCAGCAGAATCCGACTAGCGGGAGGCTACGAGCAGTACTTC. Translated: CASRIRLAGGYEQYF.

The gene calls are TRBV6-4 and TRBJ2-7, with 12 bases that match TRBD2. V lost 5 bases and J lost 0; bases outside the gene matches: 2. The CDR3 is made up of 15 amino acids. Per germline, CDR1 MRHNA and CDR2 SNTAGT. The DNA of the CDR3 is TGTGCCAGCAGTCTGACTAGCGGGAGCTCCTACGAGCAGTACTTC. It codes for CASSLTSGSSYEQYF.

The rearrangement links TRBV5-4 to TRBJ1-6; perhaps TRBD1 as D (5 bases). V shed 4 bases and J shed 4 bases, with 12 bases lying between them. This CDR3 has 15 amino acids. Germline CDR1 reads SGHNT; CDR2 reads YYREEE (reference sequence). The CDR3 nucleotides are TGTGCCAGCAGCCACGACAGCCTATATAATTCACCCCTCCACTTT. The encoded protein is CASSHDSLYNSPLHF.

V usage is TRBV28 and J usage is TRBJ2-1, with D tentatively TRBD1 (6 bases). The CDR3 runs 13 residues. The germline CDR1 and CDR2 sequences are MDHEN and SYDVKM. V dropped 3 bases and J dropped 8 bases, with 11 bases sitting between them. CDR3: CASSFLQGHEQFF. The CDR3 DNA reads TGTGCCAGCAGTTTTTTACAGGGCCATGAGCAGTTCTTC.

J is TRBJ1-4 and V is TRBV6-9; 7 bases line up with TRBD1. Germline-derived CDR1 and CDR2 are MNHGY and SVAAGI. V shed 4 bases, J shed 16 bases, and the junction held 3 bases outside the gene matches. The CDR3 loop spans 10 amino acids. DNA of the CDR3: TGTGCCAGCAGTTGGACAGGCGAGTTTTTT. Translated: CASSWTGEFF.

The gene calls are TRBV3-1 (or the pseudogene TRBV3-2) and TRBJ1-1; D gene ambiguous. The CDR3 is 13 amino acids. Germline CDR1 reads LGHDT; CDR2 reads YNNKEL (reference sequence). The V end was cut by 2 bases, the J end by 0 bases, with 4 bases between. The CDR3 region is CASSQTVNTEAFF. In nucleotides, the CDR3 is TGTGCCAGCAGCCAAACAGTGAACACTGAAGCTTTCTTT.

DNA for the CDR3: TGTGCCAGCAGCTTATCGGCCTCTGGAAACACCATATATTTT. Protein product: CASSLSASGNTIYF. The chain employs TRBV7-9 and TRBJ1-3; D remains unclear. The V end lost 2 bases, the J end lost 0 bases, and 5 bases lay between the germline ends. Germline V lookup: CDR1 SEHNR, CDR2 FQNEAQ (reference sequence). The CDR3 runs 14 residues.

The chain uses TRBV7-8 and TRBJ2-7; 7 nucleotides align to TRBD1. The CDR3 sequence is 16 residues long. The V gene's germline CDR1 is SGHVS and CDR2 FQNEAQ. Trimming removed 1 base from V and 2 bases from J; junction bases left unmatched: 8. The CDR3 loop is CASSLEEQGVTYEQYF. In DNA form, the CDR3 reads TGTGCCAGCAGCTTAGAGGAGCAGGGGGTTACCTACGAGCAGTACTTC.

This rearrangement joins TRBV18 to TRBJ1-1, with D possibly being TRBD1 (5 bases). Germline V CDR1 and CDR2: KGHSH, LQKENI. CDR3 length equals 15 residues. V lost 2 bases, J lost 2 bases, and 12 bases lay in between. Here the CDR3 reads CASSPYVGVNTEAFF. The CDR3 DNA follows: TGTGCCAGCTCACCATATGTAGGGGTAAACACTGAAGCTTTCTTT.

CDR3 residues: CASSGLLGGKNEKLFF. The DNA for the CDR3 is TGTGCCAGCAGTGGCCTCTTGGGGGGGAAGAATGAAAAACTGTTTTTT. The rearrangement links TRBV25-1 to TRBJ1-4, with D possibly matching TRBD1 (5 bases). Trimming cost V 4 bases and J 5 bases, with 17 bases left between them. This CDR3 region has 16 residues. Germline V CDR1 and CDR2: MGHDK, SYGVNS. Full variable domain (remainder filled in from reference TRBV25-1 and TRBJ1-4): EADIYQTPRYLVIGTGKKITLECSQTMGHDKMYWYQQDPGMELHLIHYSYGVNSTEKGDLSSESTVSRIRTEHFPLTLESARPSHTSQYLCASSGLLGGKNEKLFFGSGTQLSVL.

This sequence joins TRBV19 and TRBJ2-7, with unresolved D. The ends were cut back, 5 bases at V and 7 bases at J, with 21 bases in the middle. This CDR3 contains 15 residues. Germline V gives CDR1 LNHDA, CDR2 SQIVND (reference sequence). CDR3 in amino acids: CASSHLNEGKGEQYF. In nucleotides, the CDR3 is TGTGCCAGTAGTCACCTCAATGAAGGGAAAGGGGAGCAGTACTTC.

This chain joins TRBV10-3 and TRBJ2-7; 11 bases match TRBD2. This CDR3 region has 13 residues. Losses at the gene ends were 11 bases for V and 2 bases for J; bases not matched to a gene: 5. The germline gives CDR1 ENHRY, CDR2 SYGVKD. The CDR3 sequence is CAAGTSGAYEQYF. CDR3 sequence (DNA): TGTGCCGCCGGGACTAGCGGAGCCTACGAGCAGTACTTC.